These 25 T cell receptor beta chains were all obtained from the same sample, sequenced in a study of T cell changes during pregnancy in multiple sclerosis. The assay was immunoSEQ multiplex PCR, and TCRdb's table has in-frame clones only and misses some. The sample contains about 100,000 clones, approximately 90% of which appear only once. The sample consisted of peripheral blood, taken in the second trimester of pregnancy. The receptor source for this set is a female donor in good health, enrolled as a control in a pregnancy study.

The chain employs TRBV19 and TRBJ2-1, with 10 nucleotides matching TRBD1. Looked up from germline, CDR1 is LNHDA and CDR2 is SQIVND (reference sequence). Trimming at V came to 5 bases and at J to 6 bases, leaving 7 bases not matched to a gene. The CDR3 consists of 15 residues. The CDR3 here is CASSQTGGRRNEQFF. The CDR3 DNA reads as TGTGCCAGTAGTCAGACAGGGGGCCGTCGCAATGAGCAGTTCTTC.

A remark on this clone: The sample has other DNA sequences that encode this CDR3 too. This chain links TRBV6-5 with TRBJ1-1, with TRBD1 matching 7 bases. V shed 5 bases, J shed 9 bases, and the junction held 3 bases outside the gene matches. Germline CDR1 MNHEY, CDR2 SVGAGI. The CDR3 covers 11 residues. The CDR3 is CASSRQGKAFF. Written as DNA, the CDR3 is TGTGCCAGCAGTAGACAGGGTAAAGCTTTCTTT.

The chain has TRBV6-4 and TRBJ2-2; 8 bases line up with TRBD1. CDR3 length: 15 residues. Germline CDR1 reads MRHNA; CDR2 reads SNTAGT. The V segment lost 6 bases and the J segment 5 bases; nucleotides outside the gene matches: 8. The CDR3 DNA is TGTGCCAGCAGCGTGCAGGGGGCAGGAACCGGGGAGCTGTTTTTT. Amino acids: CASSVQGAGTGELFF.

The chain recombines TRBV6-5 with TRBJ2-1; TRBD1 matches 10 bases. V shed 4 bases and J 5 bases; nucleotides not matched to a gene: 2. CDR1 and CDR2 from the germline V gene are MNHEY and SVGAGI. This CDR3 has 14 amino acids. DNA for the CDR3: TGTGCCAGCAGTTGGGGACAGGGGAACAATGAGCAGTTCTTC. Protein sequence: CASSWGQGNNEQFF.

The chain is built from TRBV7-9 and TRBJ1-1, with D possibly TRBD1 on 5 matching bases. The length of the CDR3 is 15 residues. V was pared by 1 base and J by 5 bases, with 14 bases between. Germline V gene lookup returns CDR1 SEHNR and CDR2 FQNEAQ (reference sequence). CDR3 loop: CASSLGGRGWTEAFF. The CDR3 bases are TGTGCCAGCAGCTTAGGGGGTAGGGGTTGGACTGAAGCTTTCTTT.

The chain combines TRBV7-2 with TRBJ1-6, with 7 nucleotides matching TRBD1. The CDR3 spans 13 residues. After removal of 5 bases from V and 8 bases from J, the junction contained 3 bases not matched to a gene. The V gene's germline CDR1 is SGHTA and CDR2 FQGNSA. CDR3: CASSRTGYSPLHF. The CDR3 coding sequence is TGTGCCAGCAGCCGGACAGGATATTCACCCCTCCACTTT. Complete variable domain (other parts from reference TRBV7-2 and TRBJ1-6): GAGVSQSPSNKVTEKGKDVELRCDPISGHTALYWYRQSLGQGLEFLIYFQGNSAPDKSGLPSDRFSAERTGGSVSTLTIQRTQQEDSAVYLCASSRTGYSPLHFGNGTRLTVT.

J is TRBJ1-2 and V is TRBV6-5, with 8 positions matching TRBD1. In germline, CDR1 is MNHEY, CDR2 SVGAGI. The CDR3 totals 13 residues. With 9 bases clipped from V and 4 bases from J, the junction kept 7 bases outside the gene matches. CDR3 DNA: TGTGCCAGTCGGACAGGGCGTCCCTATGGCTACACCTTC. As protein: CASRTGRPYGYTF.

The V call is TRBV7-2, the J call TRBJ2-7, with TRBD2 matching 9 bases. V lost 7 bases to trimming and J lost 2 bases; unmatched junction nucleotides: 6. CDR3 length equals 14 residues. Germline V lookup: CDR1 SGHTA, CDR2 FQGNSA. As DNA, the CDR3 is TGTGCCAGCAACTATGGCGGGGGGGCCTACGAGCAGTACTTC. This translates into CASNYGGGAYEQYF.

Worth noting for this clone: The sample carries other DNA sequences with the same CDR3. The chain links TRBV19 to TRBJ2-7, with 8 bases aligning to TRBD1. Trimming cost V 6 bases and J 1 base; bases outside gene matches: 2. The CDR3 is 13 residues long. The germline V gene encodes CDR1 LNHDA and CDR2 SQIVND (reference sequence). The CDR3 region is CASRGDRSYEQYF. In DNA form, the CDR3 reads TGTGCCAGTAGAGGGGACAGGTCCTACGAGCAGTACTTC.

CDR3 sequence (DNA): TGTGCCAGCAGCTTAGGCGGGGGGGTGGCAGATACGCAGTATTTT. Its translation: CASSLGGGVADTQYF. The chain has TRBV5-6 and TRBJ2-3; 9 nucleotides align to TRBD2. CDR3 size: 15 residues. Germline V gene sequence: CDR1 SGHDT, CDR2 YYEEEE. The J segment lost 4 bases and the V segment lost 2 bases, leaving 5 bases of the junction unmatched.

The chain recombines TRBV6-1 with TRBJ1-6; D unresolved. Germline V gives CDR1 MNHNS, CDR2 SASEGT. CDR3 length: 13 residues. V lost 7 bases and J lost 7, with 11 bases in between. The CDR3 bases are TGTGCCAGCACCCCCGAGGCCAATTCACCCCTCCACTTT. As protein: CASTPEANSPLHF.

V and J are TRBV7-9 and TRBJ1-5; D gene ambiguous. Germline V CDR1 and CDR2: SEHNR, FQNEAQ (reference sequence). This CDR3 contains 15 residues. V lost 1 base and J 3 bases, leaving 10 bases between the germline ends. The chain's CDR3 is CASSLGVSFNQPQHF. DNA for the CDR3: TGTGCCAGCAGCTTAGGAGTGAGTTTCAATCAGCCCCAGCATTTT. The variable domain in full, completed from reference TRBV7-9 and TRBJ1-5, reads DTGVSQNPRHKITKRGQNVTFRCDPISEHNRLYWYRQTLGQGPEFLTYFQNEAQLEKSRLLSDRFSAERPKGSFSTLEIQRTEQGDSAMYLCASSLGVSFNQPQHFGDGTRLSIL.

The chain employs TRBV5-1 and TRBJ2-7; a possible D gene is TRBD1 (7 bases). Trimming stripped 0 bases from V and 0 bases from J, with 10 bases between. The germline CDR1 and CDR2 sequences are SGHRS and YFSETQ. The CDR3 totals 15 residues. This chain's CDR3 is CASSLAGGISYEQYF. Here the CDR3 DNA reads TGCGCCAGCAGCTTGGCAGGGGGGATCTCCTACGAGCAGTACTTC.

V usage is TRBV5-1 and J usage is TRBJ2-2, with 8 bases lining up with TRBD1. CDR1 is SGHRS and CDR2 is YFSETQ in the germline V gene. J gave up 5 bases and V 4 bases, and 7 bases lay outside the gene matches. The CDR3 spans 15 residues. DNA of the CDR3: TGCGCCAGCAGCCCCGGACAGGGAAGAACCGGGGAGCTGTTTTTT. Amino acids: CASSPGQGRTGELFF.

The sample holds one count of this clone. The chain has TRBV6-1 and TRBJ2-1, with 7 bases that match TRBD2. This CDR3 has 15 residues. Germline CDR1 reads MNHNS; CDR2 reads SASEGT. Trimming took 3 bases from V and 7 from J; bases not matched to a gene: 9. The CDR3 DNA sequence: TGTGCCAGCAGTGAGGGGGAGGGCTCTGGAAATGAGCAGTTCTTC. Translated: CASSEGEGSGNEQFF.

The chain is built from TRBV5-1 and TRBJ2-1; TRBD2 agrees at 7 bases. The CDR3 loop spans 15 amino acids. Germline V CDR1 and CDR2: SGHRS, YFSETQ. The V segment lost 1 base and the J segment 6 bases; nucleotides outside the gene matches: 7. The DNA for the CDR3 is TGCGCCAGCAGCTTGCCCAGCGGGGAGGCCAATGAGCAGTTCTTC. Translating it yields CASSLPSGEANEQFF.

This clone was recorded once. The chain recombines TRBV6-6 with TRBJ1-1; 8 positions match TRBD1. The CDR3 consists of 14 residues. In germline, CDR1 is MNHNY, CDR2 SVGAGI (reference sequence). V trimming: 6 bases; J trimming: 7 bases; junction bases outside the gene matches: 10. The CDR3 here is CASRSGTGSIEAFF. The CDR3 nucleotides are TGTGCCAGCAGGTCCGGGACAGGCTCGATTGAAGCTTTCTTT.

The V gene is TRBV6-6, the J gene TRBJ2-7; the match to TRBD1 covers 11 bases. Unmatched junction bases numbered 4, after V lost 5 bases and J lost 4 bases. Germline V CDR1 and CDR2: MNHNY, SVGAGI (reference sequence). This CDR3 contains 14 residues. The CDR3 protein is CASSPGQGAYEQYF. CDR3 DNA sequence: TGTGCCAGCAGTCCCGGACAGGGGGCTTACGAGCAGTACTTC.

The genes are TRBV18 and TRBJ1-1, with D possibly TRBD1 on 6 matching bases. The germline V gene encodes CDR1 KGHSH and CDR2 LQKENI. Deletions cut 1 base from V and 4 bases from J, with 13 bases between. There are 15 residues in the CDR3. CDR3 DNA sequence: TGTGCCAGCTCACCACTCGAGGGGGTGGGCACTGAAGCTTTCTTT. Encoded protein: CASSPLEGVGTEAFF. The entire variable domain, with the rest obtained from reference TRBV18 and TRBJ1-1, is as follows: NAGVMQNPRHLVRRRGQEARLRCSPMKGHSHVYWYRQLPEEGLKFMVYLQKENIIDESGMPKERFSAEFPKEGPSILRIQQVVRGDSAAYFCASSPLEGVGTEAFFGQGTRLTVV.

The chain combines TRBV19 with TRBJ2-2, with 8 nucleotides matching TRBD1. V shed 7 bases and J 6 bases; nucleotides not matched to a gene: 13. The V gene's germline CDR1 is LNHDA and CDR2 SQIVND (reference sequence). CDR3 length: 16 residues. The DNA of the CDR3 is TGTGCCAGTACAGGGGGCGCGGGGCGGCGGGCCGGGGAGCTGTTTTTT. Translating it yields CASTGGAGRRAGELFF.

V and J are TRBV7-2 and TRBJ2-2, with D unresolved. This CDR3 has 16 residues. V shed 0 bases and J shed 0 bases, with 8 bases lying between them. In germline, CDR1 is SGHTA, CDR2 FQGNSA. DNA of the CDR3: TGTGCCAGCAGCTTAGCGGGCAGTGCGAACACCGGGGAGCTGTTTTTT. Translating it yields CASSLAGSANTGELFF.

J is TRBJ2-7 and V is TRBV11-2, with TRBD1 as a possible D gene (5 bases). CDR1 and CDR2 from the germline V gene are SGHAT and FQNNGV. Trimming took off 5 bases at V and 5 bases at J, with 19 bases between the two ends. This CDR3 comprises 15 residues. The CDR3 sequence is CASSLRQHAQDEQYF. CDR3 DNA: TGTGCCAGCAGCCTACGACAGCACGCTCAAGACGAGCAGTACTTC.

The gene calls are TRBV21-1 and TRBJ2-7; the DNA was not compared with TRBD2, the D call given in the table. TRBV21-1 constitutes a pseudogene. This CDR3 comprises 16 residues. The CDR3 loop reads CAIHYLKGAHSYEQYF. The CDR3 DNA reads TGTGCCATCCACTATTTAAAGGGAGCGCACTCCTACGAGCAGTACTTC.

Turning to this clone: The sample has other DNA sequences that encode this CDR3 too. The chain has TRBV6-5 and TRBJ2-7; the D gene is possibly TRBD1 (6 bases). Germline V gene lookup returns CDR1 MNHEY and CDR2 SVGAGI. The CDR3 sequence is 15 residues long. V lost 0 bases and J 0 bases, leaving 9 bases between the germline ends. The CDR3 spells CASSYSLDSSYEQYF. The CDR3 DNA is TGTGCCAGCAGTTACTCCCTGGACAGCTCCTACGAGCAGTACTTC.

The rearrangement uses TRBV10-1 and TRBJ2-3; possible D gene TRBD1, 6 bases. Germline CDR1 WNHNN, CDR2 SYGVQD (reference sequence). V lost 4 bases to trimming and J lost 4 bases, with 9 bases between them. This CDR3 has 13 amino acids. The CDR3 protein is CASSVAGADTQYF. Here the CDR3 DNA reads TGCGCCAGCAGTGTTGCAGGGGCAGATACGCAGTATTTT.